This is a list of T cell receptor beta chains from one sample in a study of T cells in Graves' hyperthyroidism and ophthalmopathy. From the multiplex PCR reads, TCRdb called clonotypes with MiXCR, one entry per CDR3 protein. The sample includes roughly 640,000 distinct CDR3 sequences, roughly 15% of them seen just once. Sequencing was done on a sample of blood. The receptors were gathered from a woman aged 35 to 49 with Graves' ophthalmopathy. The CDR3 runs from the conserved cysteine through the conserved F or W. Each record gives: J gene, D gene, clone size, V gene, CDR3 protein, CDR3 DNA. The D gene is left open where the match is weak. Size is omitted from some rows. Given values are once, few, many or a class for expanded clones.

J: TRBJ1-1
D: .
size: .
V: TRBV20-1
CDR3: CSARDVGTEVFF
DNA: TGCAGTGCTAGAGATGTGGGCACTGAAGTTTTCTTT

J: TRBJ2-5
D: TRBD1
size: many
V: TRBV7-3
CDR3: CASSQGQGETQYF
DNA: TGTGCCAGCAGCCAGGGACAGGGAGAGACCCAGTACTTC

J: TRBJ2-3
D: TRBD2
size: many
V: TRBV20-1
CDR3: CSARDPVTSGSPDTQYF
DNA: TGCAGTGCTAGAGATCCAGTGACTAGCGGGAGTCCAGATACGCAGTATTTT

J: TRBJ2-7
D: TRBD1
size: many
V: TRBV20-1
CDR3: CSATGTGSYEQYF
DNA: TGCAGTGCGACCGGGACAGGTTCCTACGAGCAGTACTTC

J: TRBJ1-3
D: .
size: many
V: TRBV11-3
CDR3: CASSLQEAGYTIYF
DNA: TGTGCCAGCAGCTTACAAGAGGCCGGTTACACCATATATTTT

J: TRBJ2-4
D: TRBD1
size: .
V: TRBV30
CDR3: CAWHPGTGTRAKNIQYF
DNA: TGTGCCTGGCATCCAGGGACAGGGACTCGAGCCAAAAACATTCAGTACTTC

J: TRBJ1-5
D: .
size: few
V: TRBV4-1
CDR3: CASSQVDSNNQPQHF
DNA: TGCGCCAGCAGCCAAGTGGACAGCAACAATCAGCCCCAGCATTTT

J: TRBJ2-1
D: TRBD2
size: .
V: TRBV10-3
CDR3: CAIRGLAGVSEQFF
DNA: TGTGCCATCAGAGGACTAGCGGGGGTAAGCGAGCAGTTCTTC

J: TRBJ1-1
D: .
size: few
V: TRBV6-4
CDR3: CASASSVNTEAFF
DNA: TGTGCCAGCGCCTCCAGCGTGAACACTGAAGCTTTCTTT

J: TRBJ2-5
D: .
size: many
V: TRBV12-3/TRBV12-4
CDR3: CASSFRRAGRETQYF
DNA: TGTGCCAGCAGTTTTCGGAGGGCAGGGCGGGAGACCCAGTACTTC

J: TRBJ2-2
D: TRBD2
size: many
V: TRBV5-8
CDR3: CASSTGAGVNTGELFF
DNA: TGTGCCAGCAGCACTGGGGCGGGGGTCAACACCGGGGAGCTGTTTTTT

J: TRBJ1-3
D: .
size: .
V: TRBV13
CDR3: CASSGGAGSTIYF
DNA: TGTGCCAGCAGCGGGGGCGCGGGAAGCACCATATATTTT

J: TRBJ2-2
D: TRBD2
size: .
V: TRBV3-1
CDR3: CASSIEGLAERGELFF
DNA: TGTGCCAGCAGCATCGAGGGACTAGCGGAACGGGGGGAGCTGTTTTTT

J: TRBJ1-1
D: .
size: few
V: TRBV16
CDR3: CASSRGLNTEALF
DNA: TGTGCCAGCAGTCGAGGCTTGAACACTGAAGCTCTCTTT

J: TRBJ1-1
D: .
size: many
V: TRBV30
CDR3: CAWTLTENTEAFF
DNA: TGTGCCTGGACCCTGACAGAGAACACTGAAGCTTTCTTT

J: TRBJ2-2
D: .
size: .
V: TRBV2
CDR3: CASSEGNPTGELFF
DNA: TGTGCCAGCAGTGAGGGGAATCCCACCGGGGAGCTGTTTTTT

J: TRBJ2-7
D: .
size: few
V: TRBV18
CDR3: CASSPEIRAPLREQYF
DNA: TGTGCCAGCTCACCCGAGATCCGGGCCCCGCTGCGCGAGCAGTACTTC

J: TRBJ2-7
D: .
size: few
V: TRBV6-1
CDR3: CASSPDGAGSSYEQYF
DNA: TGTGCCAGCAGTCCTGACGGGGCAGGGTCGTCCTACGAGCAGTACTTC

J: TRBJ2-1
D: .
size: many
V: TRBV20-1
CDR3: CSAERYGSLPGNEQFF
DNA: TGCAGTGCTGAGAGATATGGGAGTCTCCCAGGGAATGAGCAGTTCTTC

J: TRBJ1-1
D: .
size: many
V: TRBV5-5
CDR3: CASSFWDTNTEAFF
DNA: TGTGCCAGCAGCTTTTGGGACACGAACACTGAAGCTTTCTTT

J: TRBJ1-4
D: TRBD1
size: many
V: TRBV28
CDR3: CASSPGGQPDRRNEKLFF
DNA: TGTGCCAGCAGTCCTGGGGGACAGCCGGACAGGAGAAATGAAAAACTGTTTTTT

J: TRBJ1-1
D: .
size: many
V: TRBV20-1
CDR3: CSHSITEAFF
DNA: TGCAGTCACAGCATCACTGAAGCTTTCTTT

J: TRBJ2-1
D: .
size: few
V: TRBV30
CDR3: CAWSRSDNTIYNEQFF
DNA: TGTGCCTGGAGTAGGTCAGACAACACGATCTACAATGAGCAGTTCTTC

J: TRBJ2-7
D: .
size: .
V: TRBV28
CDR3: CASSLGQPSYEQYF
DNA: TGTGCCAGCAGTCTTGGACAGCCCTCCTACGAGCAGTACTTC

J: TRBJ2-5
D: TRBD1
size: .
V: TRBV20-1
CDR3: CSARDGTVVGETQYF
DNA: TGCAGTGCTAGAGATGGGACAGTAGTTGGGGAGACCCAGTACTTC

J: TRBJ2-1
D: .
size: .
V: TRBV5-5
CDR3: CASSLAPRYTGNEQFF
DNA: TGTGCCAGCAGCTTGGCCCCCAGGTATACTGGGAATGAGCAGTTCTTC

J: TRBJ2-1
D: TRBD2
size: .
V: TRBV9
CDR3: CASSRFASGSSYNEQFF
DNA: TGTGCCAGCAGCCGATTCGCTAGCGGGAGCTCCTACAATGAGCAGTTCTTC

J: TRBJ2-5
D: .
size: many
V: TRBV30
CDR3: CAWSADIIQETQYF
DNA: TGTGCCTGGAGTGCCGACATAATCCAAGAGACCCAGTACTTC

J: TRBJ1-2
D: .
size: many
V: TRBV7-2
CDR3: CASSVGGYTF
DNA: TGTGCCAGCAGCGTAGGTGGCTACACCTTC

J: TRBJ1-6
D: TRBD1
size: many
V: TRBV2
CDR3: CASSPRQGLISPLHF
DNA: TGTGCCAGCAGTCCGCGACAGGGGCTGATTTCACCCCTCCACTTT

J: TRBJ2-2
D: TRBD1
size: .
V: TRBV2
CDR3: CASSSPGQGANGELFF
DNA: TGTGCCAGCAGTTCCCCGGGACAGGGGGCAAATGGGGAGCTGTTTTTT

J: TRBJ1-2
D: .
size: few
V: TRBV7-9
CDR3: CASSPRYGYTF
DNA: TGTGCCAGCAGCCCTCGATATGGCTACACCTTC

J: TRBJ2-2
D: TRBD1
size: many
V: TRBV2
CDR3: CASRAGTGNTGELFF
DNA: TGTGCCAGCAGGGCCGGGACAGGGAACACCGGGGAGCTGTTTTTT

J: TRBJ1-2
D: .
size: few
V: TRBV5-4
CDR3: CASSLSGQGYGYTF
DNA: TGTGCCAGCAGCTTGAGTGGGCAGGGGTATGGCTACACCTTC

J: TRBJ2-1
D: .
size: many
V: TRBV20-1
CDR3: CSAIRDEQFF
DNA: TGCAGTGCTATCAGGGATGAGCAGTTCTTC

J: TRBJ2-1
D: TRBD2
size: many
V: TRBV5-1
CDR3: CASSLALTGGTNEQFF
DNA: TGCGCCAGCAGCTTGGCTTTGACGGGAGGGACGAATGAGCAGTTCTTC

J: TRBJ1-2
D: TRBD1
size: .
V: TRBV20-1
CDR3: CSATGTDYKNYGYTF
DNA: TGCAGTGCAACCGGGACAGACTATAAAAACTATGGCTACACCTTC

J: TRBJ1-5
D: TRBD1
size: .
V: TRBV7-2
CDR3: CASSSGGNEQPQHF
DNA: TGTGCCAGCAGCTCAGGGGGAAATGAACAGCCCCAGCATTTT

J: TRBJ2-7
D: TRBD1
size: many
V: TRBV2
CDR3: CASGGQTSYEQYF
DNA: TGTGCCAGCGGGGGACAGACCTCCTACGAGCAGTACTTC

J: TRBJ2-7
D: .
size: few
V: TRBV19
CDR3: CASSFRTDSSEQYF
DNA: TGTGCCAGTAGTTTCCGCACCGACAGTTCCGAGCAGTACTTC

J: TRBJ2-1
D: TRBD2
size: many
V: TRBV2
CDR3: CASSEAGRGVSEQFF
DNA: TGTGCCAGCAGTGAAGCCGGGCGGGGGGTCTCGGAGCAGTTCTTC

J: TRBJ1-1
D: TRBD1
size: few
V: TRBV7-9
CDR3: CASSFLGGYNTEAFF
DNA: TGTGCCAGCAGCTTTTTAGGGGGCTATAACACTGAAGCTTTCTTT

J: TRBJ1-6
D: .
size: .
V: TRBV5-1
CDR3: CASSANGSPLHF
DNA: TGCGCCAGCAGCGCCAACGGTTCACCCCTCCACTTT

J: TRBJ1-6
D: TRBD1
size: many
V: TRBV30
CDR3: CAWSGWGQGDSPLHF
DNA: TGTGCCTGGAGTGGATGGGGACAGGGGGATTCACCCCTCCACTTT

J: TRBJ1-2
D: .
size: .
V: TRBV12-3/TRBV12-4
CDR3: CASSFSIYGYTF
DNA: TGTGCCAGCAGTTTTTCTATCTATGGCTACACCTTC

J: TRBJ2-7
D: .
size: few
V: TRBV30
CDR3: CAWSVASNNEQYF
DNA: TGTGCCTGGAGTGTAGCCAGCAACAATGAGCAGTACTTC

J: TRBJ2-7
D: .
size: many
V: TRBV12-3/TRBV12-4
CDR3: CASSPKKGEQYF
DNA: TGTGCCAGCAGTCCTAAGAAAGGCGAGCAGTACTTC

J: TRBJ2-3
D: .
size: many
V: TRBV7-2
CDR3: CASSSAGLPGAQYF
DNA: TGTGCCAGCAGCTCCGCGGGACTCCCGGGGGCGCAGTATTTT

J: TRBJ2-2
D: .
size: few
V: TRBV2
CDR3: CASSGGGAGTGELFF
DNA: TGTGCCAGCAGTGGGGGCGGGGCGGGTACCGGGGAGCTGTTTTTT

J: TRBJ2-7
D: TRBD1
size: .
V: TRBV6-5
CDR3: CASSWQGASSYEQYF
DNA: TGTGCCAGCAGTTGGCAGGGGGCCAGCTCCTACGAGCAGTACTTC

J: TRBJ2-2
D: .
size: .
V: TRBV12-3/TRBV12-4
CDR3: CASSSVRVNGELFF
DNA: TGTGCCAGCAGTTCGGTCCGGGTTAACGGGGAGCTGTTTTTT

J: TRBJ2-1
D: .
size: many
V: TRBV5-1
CDR3: CASSLNTNNEQFF
DNA: TGCGCCAGCAGCTTGAACACAAACAATGAGCAGTTCTTC

J: TRBJ2-5
D: .
size: .
V: TRBV5-1
CDR3: CASSLGSGTYQETQYF
DNA: TGCGCCAGCAGCTTGGGCTCCGGGACATACCAAGAGACCCAGTACTTC

J: TRBJ2-3
D: .
size: many
V: TRBV20-1
CDR3: CSARRLDSTDTQYF
DNA: TGCAGTGCCCGGAGACTAGATAGCACAGATACGCAGTATTTT

J: TRBJ2-5
D: .
size: many
V: TRBV28
CDR3: CASSFFSLSDHRETQYF
DNA: TGTGCCAGCAGTTTTTTCTCTCTATCGGACCACAGAGAGACCCAGTACTTC